This is a list of T cell receptor beta chains from one sample in a study of OX40 agonist ivuxolimab in advanced cancers. Libraries were prepared by immunoSEQ multiplex PCR; TCRdb keeps only in-frame clonotypes and omits some of them. The sample gives 100,000 to 140,000 clones, approximately 90% of which show up once; around 1.2% is in the top ten. Sequencing was performed on CD4+ or CD8+ T cells sorted from blood, taken in a trial of the OX40 agonist ivuxolimab. These receptors were taken from an adult with an advanced solid tumor such as melanoma, head and neck, liver or kidney cancer. CDR3s leave out the opening cysteine and the closing phenylalanine or tryptophan. The order of the fields is V gene, CDR3 protein.

TRBV4-1 | ASSQEASGRTDTQY
TRBV30 | AWSVSTFYEQY
TRBV7-8 | ASSLGGGVSSYEQY
TRBV11-2 | ASSSEDYGYT
TRBV6-5 | ASSGALVGGYT
TRBV5-8 | ASSLRGGTGGNQPQH
TRBV9 | ASSVEGGNQPQH
TRBV14 | ASSLPQGAGPYEQY
TRBV5-1 | ASSSSGTVSYEQY
TRBV19 | ASTSGLAVHNEQF